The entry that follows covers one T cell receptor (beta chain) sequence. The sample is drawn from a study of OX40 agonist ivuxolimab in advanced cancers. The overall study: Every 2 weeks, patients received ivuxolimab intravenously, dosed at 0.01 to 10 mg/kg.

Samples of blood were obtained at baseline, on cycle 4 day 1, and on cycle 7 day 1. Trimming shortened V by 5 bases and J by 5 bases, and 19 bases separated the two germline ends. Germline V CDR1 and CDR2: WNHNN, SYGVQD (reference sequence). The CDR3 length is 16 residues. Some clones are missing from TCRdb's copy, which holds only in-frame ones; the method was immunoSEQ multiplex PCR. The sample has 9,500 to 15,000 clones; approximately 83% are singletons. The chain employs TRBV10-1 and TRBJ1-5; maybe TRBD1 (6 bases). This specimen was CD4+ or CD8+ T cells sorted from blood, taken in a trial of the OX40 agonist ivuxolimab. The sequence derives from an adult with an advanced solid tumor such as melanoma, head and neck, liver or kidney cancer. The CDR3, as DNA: TGCGCCAGCAGTCCCTTGAGGACAGTCAGCCATCAGCCCCAGCATTTT. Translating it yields CASSPLRTVSHQPQHF.